The sequence of this T cell receptor beta chain was determined in a study of response to subunit inactivated influenza vaccine. TCRdb called the RT-PCR reads again in MiXCR, with one record for every CDR3 protein. The sample holds around 190,000 distinct CDR3 sequences, under 15% seen once. Germline trimming cut 4 bases from V and 0 bases from J; bases unmatched to any gene: 7. Germline values: CDR1 SGHRS, CDR2 YFSETQ. This CDR3 contains 15 residues. In regard to this clonotype: What it recognizes is unknown.

Study conclusions and caveats: It was the authors' suggestion that each seasonal influenza vaccination recruits few new T cells.

This specimen consisted of CD8+ T cells sorted from PBMCs, obtained about 5 days after vaccination. The TCR comes from a man aged 50-60 years who received an inactivated influenza vaccine. J is TRBJ2-7 and V is TRBV5-1; 7 nucleotides line up with TRBD1. The CDR3 DNA reads TGCGCCAGCAGCCTGACAGGGACACTCTCCTACGAGCAGTACTTC. Encoded protein: CASSLTGTLSYEQYF.